This T cell receptor (beta chain) was observed in a study of a mutant IDH1 vaccine in newly diagnosed glioma. Study-level information: Sex among treated patients split around 60% male, about 40% female; mean age was roughly 40 years. Patients' prior therapy spanned radiotherapy, temozolomide, or both; most underwent both.

With respect to this clone: Its target is unknown.

Only in-frame clones appear in the TCRdb table, and some are missing; sequencing was by immunoSEQ multiplex PCR. Here the sample spans some 130,000 clones, just under 80% being singletons. Time point given: week 11, during vaccination. A single vaccine dose contained 300 ug of mutant IDH1 20-mer peptide, and topical imiquimod was used with it. The CDR3 runs to 14 residues. Germline CDR1 is LNHDA and CDR2 is SQIVND (reference sequence). V was pared by 1 base and J by 4 bases, with 8 bases between. The TCR comes from a middle-aged man with glioma. The chain joins TRBV19 to TRBJ1-3; D not resolved. Material: PBMCs, obtained from a glioma patient whose treatment included an IDH1 peptide vaccine. CDR3 sequence reads: CASSIVAPGNTIYF. The CDR3 coding sequence is TGTGCCAGTAGTATAGTTGCACCGGGAAACACCATATATTTT.